These 7 T cell receptor beta chains were sequenced from one sample in a study of early T cells in non-severe SARS-CoV-2 infection (dated by TCRdb to about 2021). Library preparation employed 5' RACE. The sequencer was a NextSeq 500. TCRdb reprocessing: public reads trimmed at Q25 with fastp, clones called with MiXCR, in-frame beta chains kept. Rows are combined by CDR3 protein, so each entry shows the most common genes and DNA. A total of around 47,000 distinct CDR3 sequences appear in this sample, around a tenth of them only once. The ten largest clones add up to 20% to 25% of the sample. The sequencing sample was made of whole blood. These receptors originate from an adult who was a healthcare worker with PCR-confirmed SARS-CoV-2 infection or an uninfected control (not recorded which).

This clonotype was detected once. A much bigger clone sits one base away, suggesting this may be a read error. The conserved final phenylalanine or tryptophan is absent from the CDR3, which likely points to a read error. V is TRBV7-9 and J is TRBJ2-2; D is possibly TRBD1 or TRBD2 (5 bases each). From germline, CDR1 is SEHNR and CDR2 FQNEAQ (reference sequence). The CDR3 contains 16 residues. V was shortened by 3 bases and J by 1 base, with 12 bases between the two germline ends. CDR3 coding DNA: TGTGCCAGCAGCTTTAGCGAGCAGGGGAACACCGGGGAGCTGTTTATT. Its protein product is CASSFSEQGNTGELFI.

The rearrangement uses TRBV15 and TRBJ2-1, with D tentatively TRBD2 (5 bases). The CDR3 has 12 residues. Per the germline V gene, CDR1 is LNHNV and CDR2 is YYDKDF (reference sequence). Trimming stripped 5 bases from V and 7 bases from J, with 9 bases between. DNA of the CDR3: TGTGCCACCAGCGGAATAGCGAATGAGCAGTTCTTC. This codes for CATSGIANEQFF.

This clonotype has ten or more counts. This rearrangement joins TRBV9 to TRBJ2-3; either TRBD1 or TRBD2 may supply D (5 bases each). The CDR3 extends over 14 amino acids. Trimming removed 0 bases from V and 2 bases from J, with 7 bases in between. Germline V gene lookup returns CDR1 SGDLS and CDR2 YYNGEE. The DNA for the CDR3 is TGTGCCAGCAGCGTAGGAGGGGTCACAGATACGCAGTATTTT. Amino acids: CASSVGGVTDTQYF.

This clonotype came up many times. V is TRBV29-1 and J is TRBJ1-3, with D unresolved. V shed 7 bases and J shed 0 bases, with 19 bases lying between them. The CDR3 has 16 residues. Germline CDR1 SQVTM, CDR2 ANQGSEA. CDR3 nucleotides: TGCAGCGCCGGGCTCTCGGGTCTGAGCTCTGGAAACACCATATATTTT. Residues: CSAGLSGLSSGNTIYF.

This clonotype was seen ten or more times. The CDR3, as DNA: TGTGCCAGCAGCCCCAGTGGGGAGAGTACTGAAGCTTTCTTT. This encodes CASSPSGESTEAFF. The chain employs TRBV7-3 and TRBJ1-1, with D hard to call. With 5 bases removed from V and 5 bases from J, the gap between germline ends came to 15 bases. The germline CDR1 and CDR2 sequences are SGHTA and FQGTGA. This CDR3 is built from 14 residues.

This clonotype was observed many times. The chain combines TRBV5-1 with TRBJ2-1; 15 bases fit TRBD2. V gave up 2 bases and J gave up 7 bases; unmatched junction bases: 1. The CDR3 loop spans 15 amino acids. The V gene's germline CDR1 is SGHRS and CDR2 YFSETQ. This chain's CDR3 is CASSFGLAGGNEQFF. The CDR3 bases are TGCGCCAGCAGCTTCGGACTAGCGGGAGGGAATGAGCAGTTCTTC.

This clonotype occurred many times. This rearrangement joins TRBV10-3 to TRBJ2-1; 7 positions match TRBD1. V was pared by 7 bases and J by 4 bases, with 10 bases of the junction left unmatched. There are 15 residues in the CDR3. In germline, CDR1 is ENHRY, CDR2 SYGVKD. In DNA, the CDR3 is TGTGCCATCACCGCCGGGACAGAAGCTTACAATGAGCAGTTCTTC. It yields the protein CAITAGTEAYNEQFF.